The present TCR beta chain was sequenced within a study of chemoradiotherapy in HPV16-positive cancers. Study in general: Functional T-cell assays on a couple of HPV16-positive patients' cells defined candidate HPV-specific clones and common TCR motifs. Study-wide findings and caveats: Non-HPV-specific T cells did not expand in tumors during treatment, whereas candidate HPV-specific clones and E7-related motifs did. For HPV16-positive patients, expanding HPV-responsive T cells associated with longer recurrence-free survival.

Samples were taken several times over chemoradiotherapy. Sequencing used immunoSEQ multiplex PCR; TCRdb keeps in-frame clones, though not all of them. The table shows some 6,600 clones, with over 70% occurring only once. A single count supports this clone. As yet, its antigen is unknown. Unmatched junction bases numbered 8, after V lost 6 bases and J lost 4 bases. The germline gives CDR1 SQVTM, CDR2 ANQGSEA. The CDR3 sequence is 14 residues long. The chain joins TRBV29-1 to TRBJ2-2; 7 bases are a match to TRBD1. The source was tumor tissue, collected from a patient who underwent chemoradiotherapy. The clonotype originates from a human donor with HPV-associated anogenital cancer. The DNA for the CDR3 is TGCAGCGTGCTTGCAGGGGGTCCCACCGGGGAGCTGTTTTTT. Protein product: CSVLAGGPTGELFF.